Given below is one TCR beta chain in context. The data are from a study of technical replicates of blood from several donors. Only in-frame clones appear in the TCRdb table, and some are missing; sequencing was by immunoSEQ multiplex PCR. Of around 85,000 clones listed, about 95% were seen once; the top ten hold 0.25%. This TCR derives from a human donor in good health. Sequencing input: T cells isolated from PBMCs.

CDR3: CASSLEGQGNQPQHF. The CDR3 DNA follows: TGCGCCAGCAGCCTAGAGGGACAGGGAAATCAGCCCCAGCATTTT. The J gene is TRBJ1-5, the V gene TRBV4-1; 9 bases fit TRBD1. This CDR3 region has 15 residues. CDR1 is MGHRA and CDR2 is YSYEKL in the germline V gene. The junction had 5 bases not matched to a gene; V was cut back by 4 bases and J by 4 bases.